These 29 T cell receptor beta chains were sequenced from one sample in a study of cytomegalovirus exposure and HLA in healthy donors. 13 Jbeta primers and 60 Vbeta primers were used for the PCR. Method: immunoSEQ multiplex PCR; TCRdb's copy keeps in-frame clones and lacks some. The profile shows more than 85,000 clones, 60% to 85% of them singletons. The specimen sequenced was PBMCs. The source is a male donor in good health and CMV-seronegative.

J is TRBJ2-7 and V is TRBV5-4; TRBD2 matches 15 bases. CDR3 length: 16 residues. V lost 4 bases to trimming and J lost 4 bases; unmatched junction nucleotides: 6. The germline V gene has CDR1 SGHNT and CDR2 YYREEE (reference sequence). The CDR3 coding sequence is TGTGCCAGCAGCGGTGGGACTAGCGGGAGGAGGTACGAGCAGTACTTC. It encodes CASSGGTSGRRYEQYF.

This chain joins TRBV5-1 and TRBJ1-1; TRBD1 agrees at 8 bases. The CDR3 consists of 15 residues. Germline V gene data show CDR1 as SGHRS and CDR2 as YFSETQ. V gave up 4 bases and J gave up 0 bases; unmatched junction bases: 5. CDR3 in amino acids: CASSRGQALNTEAFF. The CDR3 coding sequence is TGCGCCAGCAGCAGGGGACAGGCTTTGAACACTGAAGCTTTCTTT. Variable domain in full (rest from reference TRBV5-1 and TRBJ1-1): KAGVTQTPRYLIKTRGQQVTLSCSPISGHRSVSWYQQTPGQGLQFLFEYFSETQRNKGNFPGRFSGRQFSNSRSEMNVSTLELGDSALYLCASSRGQALNTEAFFGQGTRLTVV.

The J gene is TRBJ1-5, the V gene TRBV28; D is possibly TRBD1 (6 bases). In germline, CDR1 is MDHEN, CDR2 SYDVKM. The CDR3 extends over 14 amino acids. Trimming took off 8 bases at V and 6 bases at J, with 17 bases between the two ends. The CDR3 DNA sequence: TGTGCCAGCTGGGGAGGGGGTAGCGGTCAGCCCCAGCATTTT. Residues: CASWGGGSGQPQHF. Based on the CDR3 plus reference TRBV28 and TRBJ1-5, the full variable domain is DVKVTQSSRYLVKRTGEKVFLECVQDMDHENMFWYRQDPGLGLRLIYFSYDVKMKEKGDIPEGYSVSREKKERFSLILESASTNQTSMYLCASWGGGSGQPQHFGDGTRLSIL.

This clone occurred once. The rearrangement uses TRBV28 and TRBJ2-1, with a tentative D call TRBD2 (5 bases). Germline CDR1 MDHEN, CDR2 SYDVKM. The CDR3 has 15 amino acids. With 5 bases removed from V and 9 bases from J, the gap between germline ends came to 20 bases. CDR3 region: CASSPYSPLAGEQFF. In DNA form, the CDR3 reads TGTGCCAGCAGTCCCTACTCCCCCCTAGCTGGTGAGCAGTTCTTC. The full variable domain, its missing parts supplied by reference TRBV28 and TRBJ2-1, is DVKVTQSSRYLVKRTGEKVFLECVQDMDHENMFWYRQDPGLGLRLIYFSYDVKMKEKGDIPEGYSVSREKKERFSLILESASTNQTSMYLCASSPYSPLAGEQFFGPGTRLTVL.

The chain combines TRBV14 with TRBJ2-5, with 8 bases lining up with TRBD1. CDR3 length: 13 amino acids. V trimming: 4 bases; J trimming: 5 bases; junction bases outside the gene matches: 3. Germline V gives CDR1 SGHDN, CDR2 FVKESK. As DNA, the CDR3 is TGTGCCAGCAGCCCGACAGGGGCTGAGACCCAGTACTTC. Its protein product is CASSPTGAETQYF.

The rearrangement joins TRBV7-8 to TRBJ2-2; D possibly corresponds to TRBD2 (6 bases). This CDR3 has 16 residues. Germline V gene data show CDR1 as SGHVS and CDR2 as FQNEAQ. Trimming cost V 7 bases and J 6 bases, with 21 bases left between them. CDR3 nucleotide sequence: TGTGCCAGCACCAAGGGGAGGATACTCGCACCCGGGGAGCTGTTTTTT. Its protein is CASTKGRILAPGELFF.

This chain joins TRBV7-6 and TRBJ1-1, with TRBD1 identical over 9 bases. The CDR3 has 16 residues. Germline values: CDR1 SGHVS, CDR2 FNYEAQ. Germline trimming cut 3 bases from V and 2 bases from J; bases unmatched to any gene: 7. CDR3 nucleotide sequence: TGTGCCAGCAGCTTCGGGACAGGGTTGGTCAACACTGAAGCTTTCTTT. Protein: CASSFGTGLVNTEAFF.

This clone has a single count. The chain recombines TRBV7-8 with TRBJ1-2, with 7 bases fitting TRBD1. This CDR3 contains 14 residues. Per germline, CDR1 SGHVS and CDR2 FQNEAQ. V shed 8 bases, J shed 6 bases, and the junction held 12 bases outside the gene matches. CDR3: CASRPLRDSDGYTF. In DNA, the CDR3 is TGTGCCAGCCGACCCCTGCGGGACAGCGATGGCTACACCTTC.

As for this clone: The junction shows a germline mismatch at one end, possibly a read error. CDR3 nucleotide sequence: TGTGCTAGCAGCTTAGGTAGTAGCGGGAGTCGGGAGACCCAGTACTTC. This translates into CASSLGSSGSRETQYF. V usage is TRBV7-7 and J usage is TRBJ2-5; 9 nucleotides match TRBD2. The CDR3 consists of 16 residues. From germline, CDR1 is SSHAT and CDR2 FNYEAQ (reference sequence).

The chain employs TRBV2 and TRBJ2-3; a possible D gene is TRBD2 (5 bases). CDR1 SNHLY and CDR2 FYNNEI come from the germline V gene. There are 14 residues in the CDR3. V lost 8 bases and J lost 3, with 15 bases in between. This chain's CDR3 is CASFEGIGTDTQYF. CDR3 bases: TGTGCCAGCTTTGAGGGAATAGGAACAGATACGCAGTATTTT.

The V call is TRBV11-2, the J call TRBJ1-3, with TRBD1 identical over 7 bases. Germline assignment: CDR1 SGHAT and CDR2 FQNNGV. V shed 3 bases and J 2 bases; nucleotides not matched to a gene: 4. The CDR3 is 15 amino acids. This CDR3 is CASSFQGGTGNTIYF. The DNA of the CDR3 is TGTGCCAGCAGCTTTCAGGGGGGAACTGGAAACACCATATATTTT.

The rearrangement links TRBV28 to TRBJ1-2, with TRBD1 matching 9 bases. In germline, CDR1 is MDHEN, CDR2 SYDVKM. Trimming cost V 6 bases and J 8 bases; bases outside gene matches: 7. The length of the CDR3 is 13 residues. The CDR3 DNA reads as TGTGCCAGCAGACCACAGGGGGCGGACGGCTACACCTTC. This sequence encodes CASRPQGADGYTF.

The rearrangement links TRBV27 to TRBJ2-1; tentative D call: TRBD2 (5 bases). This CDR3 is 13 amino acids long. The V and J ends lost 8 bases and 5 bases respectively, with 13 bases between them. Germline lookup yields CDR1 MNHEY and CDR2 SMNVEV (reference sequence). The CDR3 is CASGQRRDNEQFF. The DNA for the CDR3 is TGTGCCAGCGGCCAGCGGCGGGACAATGAGCAGTTCTTC.

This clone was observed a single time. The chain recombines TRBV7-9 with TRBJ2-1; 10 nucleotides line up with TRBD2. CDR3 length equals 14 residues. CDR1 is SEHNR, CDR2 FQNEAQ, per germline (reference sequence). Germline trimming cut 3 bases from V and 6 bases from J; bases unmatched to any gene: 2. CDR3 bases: TGTGCCAGCAGCTTCGGACTAGCGGTCAATGAGCAGTTCTTC. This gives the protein CASSFGLAVNEQFF.

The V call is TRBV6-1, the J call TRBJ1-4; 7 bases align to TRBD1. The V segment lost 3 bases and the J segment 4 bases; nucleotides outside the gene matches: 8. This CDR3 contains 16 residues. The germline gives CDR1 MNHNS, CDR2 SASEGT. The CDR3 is CASSDLAGTDNEKLFF. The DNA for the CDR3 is TGTGCCAGCAGTGACCTGGCCGGGACAGATAATGAAAAACTGTTTTTT.

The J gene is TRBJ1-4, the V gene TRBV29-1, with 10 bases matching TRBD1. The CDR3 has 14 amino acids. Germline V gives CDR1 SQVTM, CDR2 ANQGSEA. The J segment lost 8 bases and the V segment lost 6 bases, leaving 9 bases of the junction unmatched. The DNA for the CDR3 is TGCAGCGTAGGACAGGGGGAAGTGGGGGAAAAACTGTTTTTT. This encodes CSVGQGEVGEKLFF.

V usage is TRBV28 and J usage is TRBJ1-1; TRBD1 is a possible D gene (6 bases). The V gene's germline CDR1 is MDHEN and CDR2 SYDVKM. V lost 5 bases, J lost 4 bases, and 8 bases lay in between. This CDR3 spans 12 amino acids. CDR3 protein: CASSKGVTEAFF. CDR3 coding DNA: TGTGCCAGCAGTAAGGGGGTCACTGAAGCTTTCTTT.

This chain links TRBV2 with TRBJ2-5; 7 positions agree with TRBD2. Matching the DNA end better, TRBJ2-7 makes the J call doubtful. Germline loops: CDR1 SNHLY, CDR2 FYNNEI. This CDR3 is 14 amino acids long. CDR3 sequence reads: CASSVGGGPHEQYF. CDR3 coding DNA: TGTGCCAGCAGCGTCGGGGGAGGGCCCCACGAGCAGTACTTC.

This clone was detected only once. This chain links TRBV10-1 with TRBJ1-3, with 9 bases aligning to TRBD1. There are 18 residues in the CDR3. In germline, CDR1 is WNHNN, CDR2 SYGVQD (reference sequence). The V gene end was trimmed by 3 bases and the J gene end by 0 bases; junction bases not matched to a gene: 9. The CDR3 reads CASSDTGTGSFSGNTIYF. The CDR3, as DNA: TGCGCCAGCAGTGATACCGGGACAGGGTCTTTCTCTGGAAACACCATATATTTT.

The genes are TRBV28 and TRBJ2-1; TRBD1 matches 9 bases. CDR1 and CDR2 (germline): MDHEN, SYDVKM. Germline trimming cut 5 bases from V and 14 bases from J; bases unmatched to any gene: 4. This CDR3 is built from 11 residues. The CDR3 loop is CASSEDRGEFF. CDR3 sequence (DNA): TGTGCCAGCAGTGAGGACAGGGGAGAGTTCTTC.

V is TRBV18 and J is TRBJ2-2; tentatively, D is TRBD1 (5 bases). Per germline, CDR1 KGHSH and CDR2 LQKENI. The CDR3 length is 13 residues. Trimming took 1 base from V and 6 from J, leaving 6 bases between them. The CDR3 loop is CASSPRRAGELFF. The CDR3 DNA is TGTGCCAGCTCACCACGCAGGGCCGGGGAGCTGTTTTTT.

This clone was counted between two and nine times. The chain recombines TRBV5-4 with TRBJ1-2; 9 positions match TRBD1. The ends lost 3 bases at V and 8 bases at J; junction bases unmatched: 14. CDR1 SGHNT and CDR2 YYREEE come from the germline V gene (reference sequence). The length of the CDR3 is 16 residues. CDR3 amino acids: CASSSGGDRVQGGYTF. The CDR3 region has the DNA TGTGCCAGCAGCTCGGGGGGGGACAGGGTCCAGGGAGGCTACACCTTC. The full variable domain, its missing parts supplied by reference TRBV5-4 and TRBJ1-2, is ETGVTQSPTHLIKTRGQQVTLRCSSQSGHNTVSWYQQALGQGPQFIFQYYREEENGRGNFPPRFSGLQFPNYSSELNVNALELDDSALYLCASSSGGDRVQGGYTFGSGTRLTVV.

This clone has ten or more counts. CDR3 in amino acids: CASSFGRDRTSGANVLTF. CDR3 DNA sequence: TGTGCCAGCAGCTTTGGCCGGGACAGAACCTCTGGGGCCAACGTCCTGACTTTC. The chain links TRBV5-6 to TRBJ2-6; 7 nucleotides match TRBD1. Germline CDR1 is SGHDT and CDR2 is YYEEEE. This CDR3 is 18 amino acids long. V lost 2 bases and J lost 0; bases outside the gene matches: 8.

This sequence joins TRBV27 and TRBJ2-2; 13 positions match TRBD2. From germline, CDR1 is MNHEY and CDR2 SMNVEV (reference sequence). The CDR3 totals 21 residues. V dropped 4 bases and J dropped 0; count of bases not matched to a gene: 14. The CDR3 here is CASSYSGLAGYLRSNTGELFF. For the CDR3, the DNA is TGTGCCAGCAGTTATTCGGGACTAGCGGGATACCTCCGATCGAACACCGGGGAGCTGTTTTTT.

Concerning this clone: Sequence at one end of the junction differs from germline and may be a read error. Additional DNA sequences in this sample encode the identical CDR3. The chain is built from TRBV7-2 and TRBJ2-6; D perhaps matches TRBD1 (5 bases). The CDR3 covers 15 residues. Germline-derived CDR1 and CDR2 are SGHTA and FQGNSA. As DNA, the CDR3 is TGTGCCAGCAGTACCGAGGCGTCTGGGGCCAACGTCCTGACCTTC. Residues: CASSTEASGANVLTF.

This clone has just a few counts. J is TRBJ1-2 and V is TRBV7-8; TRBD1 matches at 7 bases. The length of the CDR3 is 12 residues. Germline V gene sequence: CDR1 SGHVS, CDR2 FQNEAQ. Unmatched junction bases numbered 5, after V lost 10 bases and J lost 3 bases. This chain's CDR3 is CATDRDDYGYTF. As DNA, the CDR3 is TGTGCCACAGACAGGGATGACTATGGCTACACCTTC.

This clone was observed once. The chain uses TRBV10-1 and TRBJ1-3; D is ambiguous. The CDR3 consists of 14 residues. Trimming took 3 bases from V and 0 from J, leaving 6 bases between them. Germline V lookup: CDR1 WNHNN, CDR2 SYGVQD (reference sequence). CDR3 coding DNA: TGCGCCAGCAGTGAAGCAAACTCTGGAAACACCATATATTTT. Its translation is CASSEANSGNTIYF.

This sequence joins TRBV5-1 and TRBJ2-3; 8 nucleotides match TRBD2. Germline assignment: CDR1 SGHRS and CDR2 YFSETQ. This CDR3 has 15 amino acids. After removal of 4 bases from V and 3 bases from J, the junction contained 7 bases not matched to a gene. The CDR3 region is CASSRPSGRTDTQYF. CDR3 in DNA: TGCGCCAGCAGCCGCCCCAGCGGGAGAACAGATACGCAGTATTTT.

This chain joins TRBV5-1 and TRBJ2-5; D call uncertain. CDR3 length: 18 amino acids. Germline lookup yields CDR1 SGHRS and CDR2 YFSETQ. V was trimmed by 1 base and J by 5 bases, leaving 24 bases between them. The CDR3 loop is CASSLNSPGSYAVETQYF. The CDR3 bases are TGCGCCAGCAGCTTGAATTCTCCAGGTTCCTATGCTGTCGAGACCCAGTACTTC.